This TCR beta chain was identified during a study of beta chain features in type 1 diabetes (dated by TCRdb to 2016 to 2019). Background for the entire study: No differences in mean age, gender distribution, total cell number or subset yield were found between patients and healthy donors. Across all samples, around 100 million sorted cells were examined, and cell number per subset correlated strongly with RNA yield. In the study, TCRB repertoires of sorted circulating CD4+ T cell subsets from recently diagnosed type 1 diabetes patients were compared with those of matched healthy donors. Whereas all 30 or so donors provided naive and central memory subsets, regulatory and stem cell-like memory subsets were isolated from just 8 patients and about 8 healthy donors. Results and caveats for the whole study, not just this receptor: HLA sub-analyses involved small numbers of individuals, so any influence of HLA type on TCRB rearrangement remained unresolved. Because cDNA rather than genomic DNA was sequenced, highly expressing activated cells could have been over-represented, although no difference in activation and CD3 levels was found between groups. Naive, central memory and regulatory TCRB repertoires appeared to be more similar among patients than among healthy donors. At VDJ recombination sites, type 1 diabetes patients had fewer insertions and more deleted nucleotides, which implies abnormalities in thymic rearrangement. Type 1 diabetes patients showed a moderate but significant shortening of TCRB CDR3 length in all four CD4+ subsets. Shorter templates might be favored by PCR, yet because patient and control samples were amplified and corrected together, any such skew would affect both groups equally.

V trim: 4 bases; J trim: 1 base; unmatched bases: 2. Taken from cysteine to phenylalanine, the CDR3 has 13 residues. Just the 39-base CDR3 DNA is kept, in frame starting at base 1. According to the germline V gene, CDR1 reads SQVTM and CDR2 reads ANQGSEA. This clone has a handful of counts. What antigen it recognizes has not been identified. No base quality values were provided; no much bigger clone lies one nucleotide off. Each donor gave one peripheral blood draw, roughly 0.12 L on average, collected into heparinised tubes. A BD FACSAria II was used to sort naive, central memory, regulatory and stem cell-like memory CD4+ T cells with a panel that included CD45RO, CCR7, CD25, CD127, CD95 and CD27. Purity was above 95% for every sorted population. PBMCs were separated immediately by Lymphoprep density gradient centrifugation and were stained directly, without being cultured. To minimize batch effects, samples were stained and sorted in pairs, one healthy donor with one patient per experiment.

The High Capacity cDNA Reverse Transcription Kit was used to reverse transcribe all of the isolated RNA, meaning that expressed TCRB transcripts were what got sequenced. Deep immunoSEQ sequencing was performed on naive, central memory and regulatory T cell samples, with an average of around 3.4 million total reads per sample. Sorted cells were lysed in RLT buffer, and RNA was extracted using DNase-treated RNeasy Micro or Mini kits according to cell number. To prevent cross-contamination, every cell subset was processed on its own, while patient and healthy donor samples were processed together. The immunoSEQ multiplex PCR was used to amplify TCRB sequences from cDNA, generating 87-bp fragments that spanned the CDR3 region. Sequencing of the amplicons was done on the Illumina HiSeq platform. The published analysis was carried out like this. Synthetic template baselines were used to correct PCR bias computationally, reads within Hamming distance 2 were collapsed, and singletons that could not be merged were discarded. By aligning reads against IMGT, V, D and J genes, CDR3 length, and insertions or deletions at six rearrangement sites were assigned. Within each subset, clonotype counts were normalized to sorted cell number, after which true diversity and Gini coefficients were computed with the tcR R package. The overlap coefficient, calculated on TCRB nucleotide sequences, was used to measure repertoire sharing. Out-of-frame TCRB sequences from naive cells were analyzed as a proxy for the pre-selection repertoire. TCRdb obtained this table from immuneACCESS and retained in-frame rearrangements with V and J assigned. These tables miss some clones; where compared with another copy, unresolved V genes account for less than half of the shortfall, and the remainder is unexplained. For V, J and clone size, that table is used; D and trimming come from the DNA. This sample has a few hundred thousand clones in its table, and approximately 12% of those were observed once. 0.0085% to 0.012% of the sample belongs to the ten largest clones.

The material sequenced was naive CD4+ T cells from blood. The sample's cell subset or site label, in plain terms: true naive CD4+ T cells. This sequence uses TRBV29-1 and TRBJ1-1; a stretch of 8 junction bases matches TRBD1. The TCR originated in a woman aged 18-29 years with type 1 diabetes. The nucleotide sequence is TGCAGCGTTGGTCAGGGGGCGAACACTGAAGCTTTCTTT. It translates as CSVGQGANTEAFF.